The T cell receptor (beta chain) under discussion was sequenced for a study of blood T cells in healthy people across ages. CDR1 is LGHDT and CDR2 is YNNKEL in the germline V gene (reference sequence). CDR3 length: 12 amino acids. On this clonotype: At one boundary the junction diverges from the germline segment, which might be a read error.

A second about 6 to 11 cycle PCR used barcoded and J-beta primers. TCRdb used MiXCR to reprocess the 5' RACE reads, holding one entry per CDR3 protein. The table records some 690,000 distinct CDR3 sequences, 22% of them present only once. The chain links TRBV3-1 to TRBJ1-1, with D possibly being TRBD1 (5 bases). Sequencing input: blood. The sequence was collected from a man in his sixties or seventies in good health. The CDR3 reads CASRASGAEVFF. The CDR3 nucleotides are TGTGCCAGCAGGGCGAGTGGGGCTGAAGTTTTCTTT.